Listed here are 12 T cell receptor beta chains from one sample, sequenced in a study of beta chain features in type 1 diabetes. Study conclusions and caveats: All four CD4+ subsets from Type 1 diabetes patients carried moderately but significantly shorter TCRB CDR3s.

Their antigen targets remain unknown. As every portion of the isolated RNA was reverse transcribed, the sequencing read expressed TCRB transcripts. Assay used: immunoSEQ multiplex PCR; TCRdb lists only in-frame clones, some missing. The sample has 130,000 or so clones; approximately 9% are singletons. The sample comprised central memory CD4+ T cells from blood. The source is a man between 25 and 39 years old with type 1 diabetes.

This chain's CDR3 is CASFLGGPFPYEQYF. CDR3 bases: TGTGCCAGCTTCCTGGGGGGACCCTTCCCCTACGAGCAGTACTTC. The chain joins TRBV6-5 to TRBJ2-7, with TRBD2 as a possible D gene (6 bases). CDR3 length equals 15 residues. Germline assignment: CDR1 MNHEY and CDR2 SVGAGI. V was trimmed by 8 bases and J by 2 bases, leaving 19 bases between them.

This clone was seen more than once but under ten times. Written as DNA, the CDR3 is TGCAGCGTTAGGTTGGGGGCCCCAAATACGCAGTATTTT. It specifies CSVRLGAPNTQYF. V and J are TRBV29-1 and TRBJ2-3; D possibly corresponds to TRBD1 (6 bases). The CDR3 has 13 amino acids. Trimming left V 5 bases short and J 7 bases short, with 16 bases between. The germline V gene has CDR1 SQVTM and CDR2 ANQGSEA.

In its sample, this clone was seen a few times. V is TRBV25-1 and J is TRBJ2-1; a weak D match, TRBD1 (6 bases). The CDR3 is 15 residues long. CDR1 is MGHDK, CDR2 SYGVNS, per germline. V was trimmed by 4 bases and J by 8 bases, leaving 18 bases between them. The DNA for the CDR3 is TGTGCCAGCAGTGTGGGACACAGGGTATCCCATGAGCAGTTCTTC. Protein product: CASSVGHRVSHEQFF. Complete variable domain (other parts from reference TRBV25-1 and TRBJ2-1): EADIYQTPRYLVIGTGKKITLECSQTMGHDKMYWYQQDPGMELHLIHYSYGVNSTEKGDLSSESTVSRIRTEHFPLTLESARPSHTSQYLCASSVGHRVSHEQFFGPGTRLTVL.

The chain joins TRBV2 to TRBJ2-7; TRBD1 matches 11 bases. This CDR3 has 14 residues. Germline trimming cut 6 bases from V and 3 bases from J; bases unmatched to any gene: 4. Germline CDR1 is SNHLY and CDR2 is FYNNEI. CDR3 DNA: TGTGCCAGCAGCACGGGACAGGGGGTCTACGAGCAGTACTTC. It encodes CASSTGQGVYEQYF. Supplemented by reference TRBV2 and TRBJ2-7, the full variable domain reads EPEVTQTPSHQVTQMGQEVILRCVPISNHLYFYWYRQILGQKVEFLVSFYNNEISEKSEIFDDQFSVERPDGSNFTLKIRSTKLEDSAMYFCASSTGQGVYEQYFGPGTRLTVT.

This clone appeared a few times. The CDR3, as DNA: TGTGCCAGCAGTTTGCTGGACAACCGAGGTTGGGATACGCAGTATTTT. Translation gives CASSLLDNRGWDTQYF. The chain combines TRBV28 with TRBJ2-3; TRBD1 is a possible D gene (5 bases). V lost 3 bases to trimming and J lost 6 bases, with 19 bases between them. This CDR3 region has 16 residues. The germline V gene encodes CDR1 MDHEN and CDR2 SYDVKM.

In its sample, this clone was seen a few times. V gene TRBV10-2 combines with J gene TRBJ1-1; 10 nucleotides align to TRBD1. Germline CDR1 is WSHSY and CDR2 is SAAADI. Losses at the gene ends were 6 bases for V and 5 bases for J; bases not matched to a gene: 3. This CDR3 is built from 13 residues. CDR3 sequence reads: CASSLDRGTEAFF. The CDR3 nucleotides are TGCGCCAGCAGCCTGGACAGGGGGACTGAAGCTTTCTTT.

This clone was counted only a few times. This rearrangement joins TRBV11-1 to TRBJ2-1; TRBD1 is a possible D gene (5 bases). V was shortened by 3 bases and J by 0 bases, with 9 bases between the two germline ends. The CDR3 extends over 15 amino acids. In germline, CDR1 is SGHAT, CDR2 FQDESV (reference sequence). In DNA form, the CDR3 reads TGTGCCAGCAGCTTCAGGCAGGGCTCCTACAATGAGCAGTTCTTC. Amino acid sequence: CASSFRQGSYNEQFF.

The chain carries TRBV11-2 and TRBJ2-1; 8 bases fit TRBD1. This CDR3 has 17 amino acids. The germline gives CDR1 SGHAT, CDR2 FQNNGV. V dropped 4 bases and J dropped 9; count of bases not matched to a gene: 17. CDR3 coding DNA: TGTGCCAGCAGCTCGATAATTGGGCAGGGGGCGTTGGGTGAGCAGTTCTTC. It translates to CASSSIIGQGALGEQFF.

This clone came up a few times. This sequence joins TRBV18 and TRBJ2-7; D ambiguous. The germline V gene encodes CDR1 KGHSH and CDR2 LQKENI. The V and J ends lost 4 bases and 2 bases respectively, with 12 bases between them. CDR3 length: 14 amino acids. The chain's CDR3 is CASSLAGQTYEQYF. The CDR3 nucleotides are TGTGCCAGCTCACTGGCAGGCCAGACCTACGAGCAGTACTTC.

Ten or more counts support this clone. The V call is TRBV7-9, the J call TRBJ2-7, with a weak D call TRBD1 (6 bases). Deletions cut 8 bases from V and 5 bases from J, with 13 bases between. CDR1 and CDR2 (germline): SEHNR, FQNEAQ (reference sequence). The CDR3 is 12 residues long. CDR3 coding DNA: TGTGCCAGCCGATCCCCAGGGGACGAGCAGTACTTC. Amino acids: CASRSPGDEQYF. The full variable domain, with the rest looked up from reference TRBV7-9 and TRBJ2-7, is DTGVSQNPRHKITKRGQNVTFRCDPISEHNRLYWYRQTLGQGPEFLTYFQNEAQLEKSRLLSDRFSAERPKGSFSTLEIQRTEQGDSAMYLCASRSPGDEQYFGPGTRLTVT.

The genes are TRBV5-1 and TRBJ1-4; 8 positions agree with TRBD1. CDR1 and CDR2 (germline): SGHRS, YFSETQ. With 3 bases clipped from V and 6 bases from J, the junction kept 7 bases outside the gene matches. The CDR3 has 15 amino acids. CDR3 residues: CASSWSGTGDEKLFF. In nucleotides, the CDR3 is TGCGCCAGCAGCTGGTCCGGGACAGGAGATGAAAAACTGTTTTTT.

There are a few counts of this clone. The chain is built from TRBV28 and TRBJ2-1; the match to TRBD2 covers 8 bases. J lost 7 bases, V lost 5 bases, and 7 bases had no gene match. The CDR3 is 14 amino acids. Germline V CDR1 and CDR2: MDHEN, SYDVKM. The CDR3 is CASSPGGVRNEQFF. CDR3 coding DNA: TGTGCCAGCAGTCCGGGGGGGGTTAGGAATGAGCAGTTCTTC.